The present T cell receptor beta chain was sequenced within a study of CDR3 diversity in severe acne. The CDR3 consists of 16 residues. Losses at the gene ends were 5 bases for V and 2 bases for J; bases not matched to a gene: 3. The germline V gene encodes CDR1 LNHNV and CDR2 YYDKDF (reference sequence). TCRdb itself ran the PCR reads through MiXCR, one entry per CDR3 protein. Among more than 80,000 distinct CDR3 sequences, approximately 54% were seen once, and the ten largest hold roughly 12%. The specimen sequenced was blood. The rearrangement uses TRBV15 and TRBJ2-6; 10 bases line up with TRBD1. This receptor was obtained from a male donor with severe acne vulgaris. The CDR3 region has the DNA TGTGCCACCAGCCGAGGGACAGGGGCTGGGGCCAACGTCCTGACTTTC. It is translated as CATSRGTGAGANVLTF.